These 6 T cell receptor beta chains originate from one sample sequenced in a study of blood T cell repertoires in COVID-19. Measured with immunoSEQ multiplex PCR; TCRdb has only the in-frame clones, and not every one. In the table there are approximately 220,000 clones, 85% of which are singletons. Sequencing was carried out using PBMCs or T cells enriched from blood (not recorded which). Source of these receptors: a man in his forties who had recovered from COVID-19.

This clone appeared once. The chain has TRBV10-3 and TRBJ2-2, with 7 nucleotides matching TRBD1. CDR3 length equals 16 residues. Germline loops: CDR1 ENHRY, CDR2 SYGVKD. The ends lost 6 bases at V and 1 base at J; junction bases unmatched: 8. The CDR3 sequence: CAIRDRASGNTGELFF. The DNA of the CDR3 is TGTGCCATCAGAGACAGGGCCTCCGGGAACACCGGGGAGCTGTTTTTT.

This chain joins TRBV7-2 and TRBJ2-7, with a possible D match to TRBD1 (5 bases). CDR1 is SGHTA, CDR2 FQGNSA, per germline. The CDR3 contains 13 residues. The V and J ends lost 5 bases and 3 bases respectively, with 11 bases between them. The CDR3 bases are TGTGCCAGCAGCGAATCGACAGACTACGAGCAGTACTTC. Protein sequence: CASSESTDYEQYF.

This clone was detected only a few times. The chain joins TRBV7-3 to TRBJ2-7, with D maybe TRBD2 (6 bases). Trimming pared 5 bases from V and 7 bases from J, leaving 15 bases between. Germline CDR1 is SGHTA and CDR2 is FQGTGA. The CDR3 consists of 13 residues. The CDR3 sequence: CASSPRKAGEQYF. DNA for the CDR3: TGTGCCAGCAGCCCACGCAAGGCGGGGGAGCAGTACTTC.

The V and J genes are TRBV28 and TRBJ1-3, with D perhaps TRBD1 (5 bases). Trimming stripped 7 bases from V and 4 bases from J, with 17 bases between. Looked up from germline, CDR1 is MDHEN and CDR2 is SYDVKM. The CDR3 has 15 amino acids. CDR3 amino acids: CASTQAGGSGNTIYF. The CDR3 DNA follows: TGTGCCAGCACCCAAGCGGGGGGTTCGGGAAACACCATATATTTT.

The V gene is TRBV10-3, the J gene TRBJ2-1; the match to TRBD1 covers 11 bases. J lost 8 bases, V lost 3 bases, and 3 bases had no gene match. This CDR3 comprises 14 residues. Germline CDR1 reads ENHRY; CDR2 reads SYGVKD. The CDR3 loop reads CAISDLDRGHEQFF. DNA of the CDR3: TGTGCCATCAGTGACCTGGACAGGGGGCATGAGCAGTTCTTC.

CDR3 nucleotide sequence: TGTGCCTGGAGTGTAGGGACTACGGGGACCCAGTACTTC. Encoded protein: CAWSVGTTGTQYF. V gene TRBV30 combines with J gene TRBJ2-5, with 7 bases identical to TRBD2. Germline assignment: CDR1 GTSNPN and CDR2 SVGIG (reference sequence). The V segment lost 0 bases and the J segment 7 bases; nucleotides outside the gene matches: 5. This CDR3 has 13 residues.